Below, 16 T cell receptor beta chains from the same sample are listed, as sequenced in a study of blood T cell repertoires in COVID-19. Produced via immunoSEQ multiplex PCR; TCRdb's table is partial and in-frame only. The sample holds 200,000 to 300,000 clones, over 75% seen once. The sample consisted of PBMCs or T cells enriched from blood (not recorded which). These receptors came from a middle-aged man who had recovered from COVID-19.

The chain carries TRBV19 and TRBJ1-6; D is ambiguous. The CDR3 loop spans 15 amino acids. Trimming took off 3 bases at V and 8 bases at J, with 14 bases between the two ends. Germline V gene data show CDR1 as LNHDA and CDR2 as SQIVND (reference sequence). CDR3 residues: CASSINVADYSPLHF. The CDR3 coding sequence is TGTGCCAGTAGTATTAATGTAGCGGATTATTCACCCCTCCACTTT.

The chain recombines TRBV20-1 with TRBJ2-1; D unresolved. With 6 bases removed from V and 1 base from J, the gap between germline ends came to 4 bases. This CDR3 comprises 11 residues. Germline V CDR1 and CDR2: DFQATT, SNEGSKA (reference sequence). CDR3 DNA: TGCAGTGCGGAGTCCTACAATGAGCAGTTCTTC. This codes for CSAESYNEQFF.

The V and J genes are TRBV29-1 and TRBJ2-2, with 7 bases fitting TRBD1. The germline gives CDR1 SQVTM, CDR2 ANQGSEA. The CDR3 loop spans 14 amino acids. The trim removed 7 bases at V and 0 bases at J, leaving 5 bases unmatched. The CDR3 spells CSAGTDTNTGELFF. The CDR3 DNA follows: TGCAGCGCTGGGACAGACACGAACACCGGGGAGCTGTTTTTT.

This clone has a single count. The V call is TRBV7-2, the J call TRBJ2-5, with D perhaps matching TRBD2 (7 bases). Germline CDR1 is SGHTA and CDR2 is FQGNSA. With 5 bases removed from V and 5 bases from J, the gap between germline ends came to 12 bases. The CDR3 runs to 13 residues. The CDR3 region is CASSRKGGETQYF. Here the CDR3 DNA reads TGTGCCAGCAGCCGCAAGGGGGGGGAGACCCAGTACTTC. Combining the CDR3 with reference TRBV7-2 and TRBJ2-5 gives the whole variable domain GAGVSQSPSNKVTEKGKDVELRCDPISGHTALYWYRQSLGQGLEFLIYFQGNSAPDKSGLPSDRFSAERTGGSVSTLTIQRTQQEDSAVYLCASSRKGGETQYFGPGTRLLVL.

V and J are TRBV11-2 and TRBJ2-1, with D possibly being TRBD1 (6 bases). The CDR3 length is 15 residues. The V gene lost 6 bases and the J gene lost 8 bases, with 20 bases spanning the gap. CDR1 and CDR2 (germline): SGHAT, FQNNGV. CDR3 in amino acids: CASRLPTGSGYEQFF. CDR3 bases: TGTGCCAGCAGACTACCCACAGGGTCGGGCTATGAGCAGTTCTTC.

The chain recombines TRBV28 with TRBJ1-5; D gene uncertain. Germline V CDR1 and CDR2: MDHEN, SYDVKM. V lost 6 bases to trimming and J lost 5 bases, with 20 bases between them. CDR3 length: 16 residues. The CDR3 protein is CASRPQEGDIYQPQHF. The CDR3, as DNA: TGTGCCAGCAGACCTCAGGAGGGAGATATCTATCAGCCCCAGCATTTT. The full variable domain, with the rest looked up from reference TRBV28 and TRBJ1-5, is DVKVTQSSRYLVKRTGEKVFLECVQDMDHENMFWYRQDPGLGLRLIYFSYDVKMKEKGDIPEGYSVSREKKERFSLILESASTNQTSMYLCASRPQEGDIYQPQHFGDGTRLSIL.

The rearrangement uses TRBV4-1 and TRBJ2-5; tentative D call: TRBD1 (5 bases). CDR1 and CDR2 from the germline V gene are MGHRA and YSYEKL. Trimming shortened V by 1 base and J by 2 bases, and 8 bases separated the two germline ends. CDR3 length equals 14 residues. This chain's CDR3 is CASSQVAGQETQYF. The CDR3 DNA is TGCGCCAGCAGCCAAGTGGCAGGGCAAGAGACCCAGTACTTC.

CDR3 nucleotide sequence: TGTGCCATCAGAGCGGACACTGAAGCTTTCTTT. Translated, it gives CAIRADTEAFF. The rearrangement joins TRBV10-3 to TRBJ1-1; no definite D call. CDR1 is ENHRY and CDR2 is SYGVKD in the germline V gene. This CDR3 has 11 amino acids. The ends were cut back, 6 bases at V and 3 bases at J, with 5 bases in the middle.

CDR3 region: CARLGHSGNTIYF. The CDR3, as DNA: TGTGCCAGGCTCGGACACTCTGGAAACACCATATATTTT. The V call is TRBV6-5, the J call TRBJ1-3, with D perhaps matching TRBD1 (5 bases). This CDR3 has 13 amino acids. Trimming removed 9 bases at V and 0 bases at J, with 9 bases between. Per the germline V gene, CDR1 is MNHEY and CDR2 is SVGAGI.

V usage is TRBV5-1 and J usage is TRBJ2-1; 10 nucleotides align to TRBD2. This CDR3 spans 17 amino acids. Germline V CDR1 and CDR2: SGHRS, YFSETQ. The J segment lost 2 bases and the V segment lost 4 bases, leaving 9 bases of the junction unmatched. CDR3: CASSPRDSGGTYNEQFF. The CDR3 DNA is TGCGCCAGCAGCCCCCGAGATAGCGGGGGGACCTACAATGAGCAGTTCTTC.

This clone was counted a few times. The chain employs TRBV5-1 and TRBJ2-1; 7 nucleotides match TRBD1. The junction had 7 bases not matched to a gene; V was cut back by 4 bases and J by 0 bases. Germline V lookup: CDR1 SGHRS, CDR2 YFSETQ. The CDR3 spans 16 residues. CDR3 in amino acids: CASSPGQIRSYNEQFF. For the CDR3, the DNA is TGCGCCAGCAGCCCGGGACAGATCCGCTCCTACAATGAGCAGTTCTTC.

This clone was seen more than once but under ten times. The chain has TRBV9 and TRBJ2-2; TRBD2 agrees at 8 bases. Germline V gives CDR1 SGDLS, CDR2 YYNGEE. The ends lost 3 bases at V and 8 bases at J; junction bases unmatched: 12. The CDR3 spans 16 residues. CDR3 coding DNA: TGTGCCAGCAGCGCCCTAGCTACTAGCGGTTCTGGGGAGCTGTTTTTT. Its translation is CASSALATSGSGELFF.

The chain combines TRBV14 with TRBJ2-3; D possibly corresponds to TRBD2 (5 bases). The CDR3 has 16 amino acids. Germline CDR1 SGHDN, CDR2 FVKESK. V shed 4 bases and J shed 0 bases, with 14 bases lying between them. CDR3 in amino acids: CASSRRTDLSTDTQYF. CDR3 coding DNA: TGTGCCAGCAGCCGGAGGACCGACCTTAGCACAGATACGCAGTATTTT.

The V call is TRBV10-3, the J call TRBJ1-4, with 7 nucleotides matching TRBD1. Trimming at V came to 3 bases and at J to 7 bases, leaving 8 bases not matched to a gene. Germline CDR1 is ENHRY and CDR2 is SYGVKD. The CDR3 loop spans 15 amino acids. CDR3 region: CAISEGQAYLEKLFF. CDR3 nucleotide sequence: TGTGCCATCAGTGAAGGACAGGCATACCTTGAAAAACTGTTTTTT.

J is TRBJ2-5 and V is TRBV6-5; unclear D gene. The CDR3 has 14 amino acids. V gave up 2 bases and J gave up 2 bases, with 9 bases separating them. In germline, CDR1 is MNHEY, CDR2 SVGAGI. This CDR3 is CASSYSLSQETQYF. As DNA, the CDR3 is TGTGCCAGCAGTTACAGTCTAAGTCAAGAGACCCAGTACTTC.

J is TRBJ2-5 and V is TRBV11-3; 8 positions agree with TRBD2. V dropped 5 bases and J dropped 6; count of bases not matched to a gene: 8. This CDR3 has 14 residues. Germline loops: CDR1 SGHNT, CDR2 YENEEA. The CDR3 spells CASSGGAGGQTQYF. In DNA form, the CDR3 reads TGTGCCAGCAGCGGGGGGGCGGGGGGCCAGACCCAGTACTTC. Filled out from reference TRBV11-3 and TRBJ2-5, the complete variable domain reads EAGVVQSPRYKIIEKKQPVAFWCNPISGHNTLYWYLQNLGQGPELLIRYENEEAVDDSQLPKDRFSAERLKGVDSTLKIQPAELGDSAVYLCASSGGAGGQTQYFGPGTRLLVL.